The clone carrying this T cell receptor (beta chain) was observed once. Its target is not known. The sample is drawn from a study of shared clonotypes between healthy human individuals. Study background: Per-donor plates numbered three CD4 naive, three CD4 memory, two CD8 naive and one CD8 memory.

Recent acute infections and vaccinations were absent in the healthy HIV-negative adult donors. Several immunoSEQ 96-well plates shared each subset's DNA, each plate a replicate. TCRdb's table, derived via immunoSEQ multiplex PCR, lists solely in-frame clones and lacks some. The data contain roughly 680,000 clones, around 70% of them singletons. Study-level points and caveats: Lower generation probabilities were found for non-shared clonotypes than for those shared by all four donors.

The CDR3 loop spans 15 amino acids. V dropped 4 bases and J dropped 9 bases, with 18 bases sitting between them. Per germline, CDR1 MNHEY and CDR2 SMNVEV (reference sequence). The rearrangement links TRBV27 to TRBJ1-4, with D possibly matching TRBD1 (6 bases). The clonotype was recovered from a woman under 40 in good health. Sequenced input: memory CD4+ T cells sorted from blood. The subset was: CD45RA-negative fraction. The CDR3 sequence is CASSSQGRGIQKLFF. In nucleotides, the CDR3 is TGTGCCAGCAGTTCACAGGGAAGGGGGATCCAAAAACTGTTTTTT.